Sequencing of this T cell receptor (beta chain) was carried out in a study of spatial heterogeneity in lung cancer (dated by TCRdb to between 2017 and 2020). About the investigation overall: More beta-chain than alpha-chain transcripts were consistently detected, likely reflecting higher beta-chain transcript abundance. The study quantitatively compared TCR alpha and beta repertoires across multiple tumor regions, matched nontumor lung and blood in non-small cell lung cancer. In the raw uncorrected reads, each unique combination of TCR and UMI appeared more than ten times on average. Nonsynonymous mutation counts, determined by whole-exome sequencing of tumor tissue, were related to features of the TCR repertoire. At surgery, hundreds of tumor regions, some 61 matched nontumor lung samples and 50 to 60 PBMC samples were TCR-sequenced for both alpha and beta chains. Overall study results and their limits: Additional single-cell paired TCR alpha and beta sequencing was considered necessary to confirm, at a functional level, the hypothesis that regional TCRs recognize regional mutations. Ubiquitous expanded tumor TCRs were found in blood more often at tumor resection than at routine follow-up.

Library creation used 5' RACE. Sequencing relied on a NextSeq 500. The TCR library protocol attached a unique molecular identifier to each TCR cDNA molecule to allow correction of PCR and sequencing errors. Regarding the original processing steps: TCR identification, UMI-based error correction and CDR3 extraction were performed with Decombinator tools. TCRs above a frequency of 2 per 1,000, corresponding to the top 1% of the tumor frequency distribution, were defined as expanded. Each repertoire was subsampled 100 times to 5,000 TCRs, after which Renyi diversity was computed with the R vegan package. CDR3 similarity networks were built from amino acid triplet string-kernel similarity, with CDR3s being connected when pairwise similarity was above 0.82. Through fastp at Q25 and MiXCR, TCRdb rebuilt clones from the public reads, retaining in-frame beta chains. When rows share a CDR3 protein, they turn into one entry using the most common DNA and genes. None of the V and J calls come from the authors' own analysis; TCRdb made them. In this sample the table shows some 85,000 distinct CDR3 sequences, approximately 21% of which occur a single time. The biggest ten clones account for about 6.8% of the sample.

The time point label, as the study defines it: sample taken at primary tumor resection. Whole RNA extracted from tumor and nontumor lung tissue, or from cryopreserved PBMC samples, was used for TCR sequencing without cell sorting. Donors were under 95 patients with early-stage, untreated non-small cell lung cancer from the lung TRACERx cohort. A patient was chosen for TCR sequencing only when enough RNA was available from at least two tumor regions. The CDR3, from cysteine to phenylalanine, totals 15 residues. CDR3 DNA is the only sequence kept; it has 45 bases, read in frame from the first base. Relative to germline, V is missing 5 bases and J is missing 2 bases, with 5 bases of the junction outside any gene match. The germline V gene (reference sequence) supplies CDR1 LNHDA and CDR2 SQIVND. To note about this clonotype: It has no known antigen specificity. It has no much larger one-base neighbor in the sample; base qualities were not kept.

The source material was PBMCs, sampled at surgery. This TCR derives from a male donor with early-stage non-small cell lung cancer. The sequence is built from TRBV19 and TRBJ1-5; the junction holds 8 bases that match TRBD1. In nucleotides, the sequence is TGTGCCAGTAGTCAGGGGGCGCAGCGCAATCAGCCCCAGCATTTT. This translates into CASSQGAQRNQPQHF.